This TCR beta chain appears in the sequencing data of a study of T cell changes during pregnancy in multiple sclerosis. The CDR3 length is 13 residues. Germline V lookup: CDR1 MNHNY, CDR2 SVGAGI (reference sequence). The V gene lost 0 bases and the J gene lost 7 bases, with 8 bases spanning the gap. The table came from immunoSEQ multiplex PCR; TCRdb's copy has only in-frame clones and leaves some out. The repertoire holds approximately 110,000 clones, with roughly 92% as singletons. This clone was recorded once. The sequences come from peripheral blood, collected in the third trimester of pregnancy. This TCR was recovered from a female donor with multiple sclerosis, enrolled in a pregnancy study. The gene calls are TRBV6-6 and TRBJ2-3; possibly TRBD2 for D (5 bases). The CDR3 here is CASSYSRANTQYF. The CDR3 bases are TGTGCCAGCAGTTACTCGAGGGCGAATACGCAGTATTTT.